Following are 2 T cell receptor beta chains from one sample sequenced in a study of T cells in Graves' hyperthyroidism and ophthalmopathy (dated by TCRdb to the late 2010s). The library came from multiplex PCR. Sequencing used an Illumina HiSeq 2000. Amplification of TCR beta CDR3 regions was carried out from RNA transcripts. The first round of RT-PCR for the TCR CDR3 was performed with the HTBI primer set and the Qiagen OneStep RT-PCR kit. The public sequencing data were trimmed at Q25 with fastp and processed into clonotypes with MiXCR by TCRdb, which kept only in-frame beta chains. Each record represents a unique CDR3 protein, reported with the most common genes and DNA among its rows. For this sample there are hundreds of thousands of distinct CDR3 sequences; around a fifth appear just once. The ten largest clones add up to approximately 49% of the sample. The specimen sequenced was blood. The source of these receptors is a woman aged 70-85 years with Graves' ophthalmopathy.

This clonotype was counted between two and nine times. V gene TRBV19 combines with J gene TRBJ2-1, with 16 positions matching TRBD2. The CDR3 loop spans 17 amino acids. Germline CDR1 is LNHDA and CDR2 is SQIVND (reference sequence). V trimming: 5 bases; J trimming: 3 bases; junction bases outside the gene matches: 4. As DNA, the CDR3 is TGTGCCAGTAGTGTGGGACTAGCGGGAGGGGTCTACAATGAGCAGTTCTTC. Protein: CASSVGLAGGVYNEQFF. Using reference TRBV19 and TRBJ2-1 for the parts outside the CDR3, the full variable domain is DGGITQSPKYLFRKEGQNVTLSCEQNLNHDAMYWYRQDPGQGLRLIYYSQIVNDFQKGDIAEGYSVSREKKESFPLTVTSAQKNPTAFYLCASSVGLAGGVYNEQFFGPGTRLTVL.

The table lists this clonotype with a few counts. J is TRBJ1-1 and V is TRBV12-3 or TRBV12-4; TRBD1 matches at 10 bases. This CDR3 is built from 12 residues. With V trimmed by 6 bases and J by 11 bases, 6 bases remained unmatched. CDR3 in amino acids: CASRAGTGEAFF. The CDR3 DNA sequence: TGTGCCAGCAGAGCCGGGACAGGGGAGGCTTTCTTT.